A single sample gave rise to the 27 T cell receptor beta chains below, sequenced in a study of technical replicates of blood from a handful of donors. Some clones are missing from TCRdb's copy, which holds only in-frame ones; the method was immunoSEQ multiplex PCR. The table has around 63,000 clones, 90% to 95% seen once. The sequencing input was PBMCs. Receptor source: a human donor in good health. Some clones in this sample may be carry-over from other donors' samples.

The chain has TRBV6-1 and TRBJ2-7; 9 bases fit TRBD1. CDR3 length equals 14 residues. Germline CDR1 reads MNHNS; CDR2 reads SASEGT. Trimming at V came to 6 bases and at J to 3 bases, leaving 6 bases not matched to a gene. In DNA form, the CDR3 reads TGTGCCAGCAGAGCCGGGACAGGGTACTACGAGCAGTACTTC. This sequence encodes CASRAGTGYYEQYF.

In its sample, this clone was seen once. J is TRBJ2-7 and V is TRBV7-2, with no clear D. Germline V gives CDR1 SGHTA, CDR2 FQGNSA. V was cut by 0 bases and J by 8 bases, with 17 bases left in between. This CDR3 is built from 15 residues. The CDR3 nucleotides are TGTGCCAGCAGCTTAGCGGTAGCATTCAGCCTTAAGCAGTACTTC. It encodes CASSLAVAFSLKQYF. Together with reference TRBV7-2 and TRBJ2-7, the CDR3 gives the full variable domain: GAGVSQSPSNKVTEKGKDVELRCDPISGHTALYWYRQSLGQGLEFLIYFQGNSAPDKSGLPSDRFSAERTGGSVSTLTIQRTQQEDSAVYLCASSLAVAFSLKQYFGPGTRLTVT.

This clone is a singleton in its sample. The chain uses TRBV30 and TRBJ1-1; perhaps TRBD1 as D (5 bases). Germline V gives CDR1 GTSNPN, CDR2 SVGIG (reference sequence). V was shortened by 3 bases and J by 1 base, with 6 bases between the two germline ends. The CDR3 is 12 residues long. The CDR3 DNA follows: TGTGCCTGGAGGGGGGGGAACACTGAAGCTTTCTTT. Protein product: CAWRGGNTEAFF.

The V gene is TRBV11-2, the J gene TRBJ2-2, with TRBD2 identical over 14 bases. With 3 bases clipped from V and 9 bases from J, the junction kept 3 bases outside the gene matches. Germline V CDR1 and CDR2: SGHAT, FQNNGV. The CDR3 consists of 15 residues. In DNA, the CDR3 is TGTGCCAGCAGCTTGACTAGCGGGGGGGCCAGGGAGCTGTTTTTT. Translated: CASSLTSGGARELFF.

About this clone itself: The junction and the germline gene differ at one end; a read error may be behind it. The CDR3 DNA reads TGTGCCAGCAGTGTACAGGGTAATCGGCCCCAGCATTTT. It specifies CASSVQGNRPQHF. This sequence joins TRBV6-1 and TRBJ1-5, with D perhaps TRBD1 (6 bases). CDR1 and CDR2 from the germline V gene are MNHNS and SASEGT. This CDR3 comprises 13 residues.

This chain connects TRBV12-5 to TRBJ1-5; TRBD1 matches 8 bases. The CDR3 has 16 amino acids. Germline loops: CDR1 LGHNT, CDR2 FRNRAP. The junction had 3 bases not matched to a gene; V was cut back by 1 base and J by 1 base. CDR3 in DNA: TGTGCTAGTGGTTTGGGACAGGGGTTGAGCAATCAGCCCCAGCATTTT. It translates to CASGLGQGLSNQPQHF.

The chain links TRBV5-1 to TRBJ1-2, with TRBD1 as a possible D gene (6 bases). The CDR3 contains 14 residues. Germline lookup yields CDR1 SGHRS and CDR2 YFSETQ. With 4 bases removed from V and 5 bases from J, the gap between germline ends came to 15 bases. CDR3 amino acids: CASSPAGAGYGYTF. Written as DNA, the CDR3 is TGCGCCAGCAGCCCGGCGGGGGCAGGGTATGGCTACACCTTC. The full variable domain, with the rest looked up from reference TRBV5-1 and TRBJ1-2, is KAGVTQTPRYLIKTRGQQVTLSCSPISGHRSVSWYQQTPGQGLQFLFEYFSETQRNKGNFPGRFSGRQFSNSRSEMNVSTLELGDSALYLCASSPAGAGYGYTFGSGTRLTVV.

The chain is built from TRBV4-1 and TRBJ2-1, with 9 bases fitting TRBD2. Germline CDR1 reads MGHRA; CDR2 reads YSYEKL. V lost 0 bases, J lost 1 base, and 7 bases stayed unmatched. The CDR3 consists of 18 residues. In DNA, the CDR3 is TGCGCCAGCAGCCAAGATTTGATCGCGGGAGGGTCCTACAATGAGCAGTTCTTC. It is translated as CASSQDLIAGGSYNEQFF.

CDR3 coding DNA: TGTGCCAGCAGCTTAGTTGGACAGGGCTCTGGAAACACCATATATTTT. This encodes CASSLVGQGSGNTIYF. The chain links TRBV7-2 to TRBJ1-3; 8 bases match TRBD1. Germline CDR1 reads SGHTA; CDR2 reads FQGNSA. CDR3 length equals 16 residues. V shed 1 base, J shed 0 bases, and the junction held 2 bases outside the gene matches.

This clone occurred once. The chain recombines TRBV6-5 with TRBJ2-5, with 12 nucleotides matching TRBD1. J lost 6 bases, V lost 6 bases, and 5 bases had no gene match. Germline V gene sequence: CDR1 MNHEY, CDR2 SVGAGI. The CDR3 covers 14 residues. Here the CDR3 DNA reads TGTGCCAGCAGGGGGACAGGGGGCCTGAAGACCCAGTACTTC. It translates to CASRGTGGLKTQYF.

This clone showed up just once. An end of the junction differs from the germline gene, which may be a read error. The V gene is TRBV30, the J gene TRBJ2-6; the D gene is possibly TRBD2 (6 bases). Per the germline V gene, CDR1 is GTSNPN and CDR2 is SVGIG (reference sequence). This CDR3 is built from 10 residues. CDR3 nucleotides: TGTGCCTGCGAGGGGAGGCCTCTCGATTTC. This sequence encodes CACEGRPLDF.

The CDR3 nucleotides read TGCAGCGTCCACGGGGGACTAGCGACCGGGGAGCTGTTTTTT. This codes for CSVHGGLATGELFF. The chain is built from TRBV29-1 and TRBJ2-2; TRBD2 matches at 10 bases. This CDR3 comprises 14 residues. Germline V gene data show CDR1 as SQVTM and CDR2 as ANQGSEA. Trimming removed 6 bases from V and 5 bases from J; junction bases left unmatched: 6.

The rearrangement joins TRBV6-6 to TRBJ2-7; TRBD2 agrees at 8 bases. The CDR3 contains 13 residues. V gave up 7 bases and J gave up 4 bases; unmatched junction bases: 6. Germline CDR1 and CDR2: MNHNY and SVGAGI (reference sequence). CDR3 region: CASTREGGYEQYF. CDR3 nucleotides: TGTGCCAGCACCCGGGAGGGGGGGTACGAGCAGTACTTC.

A single count supports this clone. The rearrangement links TRBV7-3 to TRBJ2-5; the match to TRBD2 covers 10 bases. After removal of 3 bases from V and 7 bases from J, the junction contained 8 bases not matched to a gene. The CDR3 sequence is 15 residues long. Germline V CDR1 and CDR2: SGHTA, FQGTGA. In DNA, the CDR3 is TGTGCCAGCAGCTTGAGTAGCGGGGGGCCGGGGACCCAGTACTTC. Translating gives CASSLSSGGPGTQYF.

This chain joins TRBV6-5 and TRBJ2-7; 11 bases fit TRBD1. CDR3 length equals 14 residues. Germline V gene data show CDR1 as MNHEY and CDR2 as SVGAGI. V shed 4 bases and J 6 bases; nucleotides not matched to a gene: 5. CDR3 residues: CASSSDRGPLEQYF. CDR3 in DNA: TGTGCCAGCAGTTCGGACAGGGGGCCCCTCGAGCAGTACTTC.

The chain joins TRBV15 to TRBJ2-3; the D gene is possibly TRBD1 (5 bases). V dropped 5 bases and J dropped 2 bases, with 14 bases sitting between them. This CDR3 spans 15 amino acids. Germline V gives CDR1 LNHNV, CDR2 YYDKDF (reference sequence). The CDR3 region has the DNA TGTGCCACCAGCCGGACAAGTATAGTCACAGATACGCAGTATTTT. Translating it yields CATSRTSIVTDTQYF.

The table lists this clone with a count of one. The J gene is TRBJ2-3, the V gene TRBV11-2; 12 bases match TRBD2. V gave up 4 bases and J gave up 3 bases; unmatched junction bases: 5. CDR1 and CDR2 from the germline V gene are SGHAT and FQNNGV. The CDR3 runs 16 residues. The chain's CDR3 is CASSSLTSGGTDTQYF. In DNA, the CDR3 is TGTGCCAGCAGCTCGTTGACTAGCGGGGGAACAGATACGCAGTATTTT. The variable domain in full, completed from reference TRBV11-2 and TRBJ2-3, reads EAGVAQSPRYKIIEKRQSVAFWCNPISGHATLYWYQQILGQGPKLLIQFQNNGVVDDSQLPKDRFSAERLKGVDSTLKIQPAKLEDSAVYLCASSSLTSGGTDTQYFGPGTRLTVL.

V is TRBV5-4 and J is TRBJ2-5; 8 bases are a match to TRBD1. The junction had 4 bases not matched to a gene; V was cut back by 0 bases and J by 0 bases. The CDR3 totals 16 residues. CDR1 SGHNT and CDR2 YYREEE come from the germline V gene (reference sequence). Here the CDR3 DNA reads TGTGCCAGCAGCTTGGCCAACAGGGGGTACCAAGAGACCCAGTACTTC. Its translation: CASSLANRGYQETQYF.

The chain carries TRBV7-3 and TRBJ2-1; 8 bases align to TRBD2. This CDR3 is 16 amino acids long. In germline, CDR1 is SGHTA, CDR2 FQGTGA. The junction had 12 bases not matched to a gene; V was cut back by 4 bases and J by 7 bases. CDR3 region: CASSSRLNGRVNEQFF. CDR3 coding DNA: TGTGCCAGCAGCTCCCGACTGAACGGGAGGGTAAATGAGCAGTTCTTC.

The rearrangement links TRBV29-1 to TRBJ2-7, with 8 nucleotides matching TRBD1. CDR3 size: 14 residues. CDR1 and CDR2 from the germline V gene are SQVTM and ANQGSEA. V was clipped by 3 bases and J by 0 bases; unmatched bases: 4. DNA of the CDR3: TGCAGCGTTGAGGCCGGGACAGGCTCCTACGAGCAGTACTTC. Protein product: CSVEAGTGSYEQYF.

The chain carries TRBV27 and TRBJ1-5; 8 bases align to TRBD1. The V and J ends lost 5 bases and 1 base, in that order; junction bases with no gene match: 10. Germline CDR1 and CDR2: MNHEY and SMNVEV (reference sequence). The CDR3 has 17 amino acids. CDR3 DNA sequence: TGTGCCAGCAGTCTTAGAGCAGGGGGCGGGAGCAATCAGCCCCAGCATTTT. This gives the protein CASSLRAGGGSNQPQHF.

This sequence joins TRBV5-4 and TRBJ2-7; 7 bases fit TRBD2. The junction had 3 bases not matched to a gene; V was cut back by 0 bases and J by 3 bases. CDR1 is SGHNT and CDR2 is YYREEE in the germline V gene (reference sequence). The CDR3 extends over 14 amino acids. Here the CDR3 DNA reads TGTGCCAGCAGCTTGGGGCTAGCGGACTACGAGCAGTACTTC. Amino acids: CASSLGLADYEQYF.

This clone has a single count. The J gene is TRBJ2-3, the V gene TRBV7-2; D is unclear. CDR1 and CDR2 from the germline V gene are SGHTA and FQGNSA. The ends were cut back, 5 bases at V and 3 bases at J, with 3 bases in the middle. The CDR3 runs to 11 residues. The CDR3 loop reads CASSRTDTQYF. CDR3 nucleotides: TGTGCCAGCAGCCGGACAGATACGCAGTATTTT.

The gene calls are TRBV4-1 and TRBJ1-2; no reliable D call. Germline assignment: CDR1 MGHRA and CDR2 YSYEKL. There are 16 residues in the CDR3. The germline V and J ends were trimmed by 0 bases and 4 bases, with 15 bases remaining between them. The CDR3 loop reads CASSQDRGRDPYGYTF. As DNA, the CDR3 is TGCGCCAGCAGCCAAGATAGAGGCCGCGACCCCTATGGCTACACCTTC.

This chain links TRBV5-1 with TRBJ2-5; 11 nucleotides line up with TRBD2. Germline V lookup: CDR1 SGHRS, CDR2 YFSETQ. CDR3 length equals 16 residues. The V gene end was trimmed by 4 bases and the J gene end by 5 bases; junction bases not matched to a gene: 10. The CDR3 loop is CASSPYLLAGEETQYF. CDR3 nucleotides: TGCGCCAGCAGCCCGTACCTACTAGCGGGAGAGGAGACCCAGTACTTC. The whole variable domain, remainder taken from reference TRBV5-1 and TRBJ2-5, is KAGVTQTPRYLIKTRGQQVTLSCSPISGHRSVSWYQQTPGQGLQFLFEYFSETQRNKGNFPGRFSGRQFSNSRSEMNVSTLELGDSALYLCASSPYLLAGEETQYFGPGTRLLVL.

V usage is TRBV4-3 and J usage is TRBJ1-2, with 8 nucleotides matching TRBD1. The germline gives CDR1 LGHNA, CDR2 YSLEER. Trimming took 3 bases from V and 0 from J; bases not matched to a gene: 21. This CDR3 is 21 amino acids long. DNA for the CDR3: TGCGCCAGCAGCCAGGACGACAGGGGCAACTACTTCCGCAGAGCTAACTATGGCTACACCTTC. Translating it yields CASSQDDRGNYFRRANYGYTF.

The chain couples TRBV7-9 to TRBJ1-2, with 9 bases aligning to TRBD1. This CDR3 contains 14 residues. Trimming at V came to 1 base and at J to 8 bases, leaving 5 bases not matched to a gene. CDR1 is SEHNR, CDR2 FQNEAQ, per germline (reference sequence). The DNA of the CDR3 is TGTGCCAGCAGCTTAGGACAGGGGGACGGAGGCTACACCTTC. It is translated as CASSLGQGDGGYTF.